These 23 T cell receptor beta chains were all obtained from the same sample, sequenced in a study of blood T cell repertoires in COVID-19. Method: immunoSEQ multiplex PCR; TCRdb's copy keeps in-frame clones and lacks some. Of 150,000 to 250,000 clones listed, more than 75% are singletons. Sequenced: peripheral blood. Receptor source: a woman between 40 and 50 years old with COVID-19, enrolled during active disease.

The J gene is TRBJ1-2, the V gene TRBV4-2; no firm D call. The CDR3 sequence is 15 residues long. Trimming removed 1 base from V and 2 bases from J, with 11 bases in between. The germline gives CDR1 LGHNA, CDR2 YNFKEQ. The CDR3 region is CASSQGRGGNYGYTF. The CDR3 bases are TGTGCCAGCAGCCAAGGTCGCGGAGGGAACTATGGCTACACCTTC.

This rearrangement joins TRBV24-1 to TRBJ2-1; the match to TRBD2 covers 10 bases. Germline CDR1 reads KGHDR; CDR2 reads SFDVKD. The length of the CDR3 is 15 residues. V was pared by 5 bases and J by 0 bases, with 0 bases of the junction left unmatched. The CDR3 sequence: CATSASGGSYNEQFF. The CDR3 DNA reads TGTGCCACCAGTGCTAGCGGGGGCTCCTACAATGAGCAGTTCTTC.

The V and J genes are TRBV12-3 or TRBV12-4 and TRBJ1-1, with D hard to call. Trimming removed 3 bases at V and 11 bases at J, with 10 bases between. The CDR3 sequence is 11 residues long. In nucleotides, the CDR3 is TGTGCCAGCAGTTTTGGGCTCGTTGCTTTCTTT. Translation: CASSFGLVAFF.

The chain combines TRBV6-6 with TRBJ2-7, with TRBD1 matching 7 bases. The CDR3 has 15 amino acids. Germline assignment: CDR1 MNHNY and CDR2 SVGAGI (reference sequence). The ends lost 6 bases at V and 1 base at J; junction bases unmatched: 9. CDR3 loop: CASRVVTGSSYEQYF. The CDR3 DNA is TGTGCCAGCAGGGTCGTGACAGGGAGTTCCTACGAGCAGTACTTC.

This clone has more than one count but fewer than ten. As DNA, the CDR3 is TGTGCCAGCAGCTTAGGACATACGAACACTGAAGCTTTCTTT. Encoded protein: CASSLGHTNTEAFF. The chain joins TRBV7-2 to TRBJ1-1; no clear D gene. Germline loops: CDR1 SGHTA, CDR2 FQGNSA. V lost 1 base and J lost 1, with 7 bases in between. The CDR3 runs to 14 residues.

In this sample, this clone turned up a few times. This rearrangement joins TRBV5-1 to TRBJ1-1; possibly TRBD1 for D (5 bases). Between the trimmed V and J ends, which lost 2 bases and 2 bases, there was a span of 10 bases. This CDR3 has 14 residues. CDR1 is SGHRS and CDR2 is YFSETQ in the germline V gene. The CDR3 DNA follows: TGCGCCAGCAGCTTCGACGGGGGAAACACTGAAGCTTTCTTT. As protein: CASSFDGGNTEAFF.

This chain uses TRBV6-5 with TRBJ1-1; 7 nucleotides line up with TRBD1. The CDR3 has 13 residues. Trimming at V came to 10 bases and at J to 5 bases, leaving 10 bases not matched to a gene. Germline V gene lookup returns CDR1 MNHEY and CDR2 SVGAGI. The DNA for the CDR3 is TGTGCCACCCAGGGGGTGTCGGGGACTGAAGCTTTCTTT. Translated, it gives CATQGVSGTEAFF.

This rearrangement joins TRBV6-5 to TRBJ1-5; TRBD1 matches 7 bases. Per germline, CDR1 MNHEY and CDR2 SVGAGI. CDR3 length: 13 residues. V gave up 4 bases and J gave up 7 bases; unmatched junction bases: 4. DNA for the CDR3: TGTGCCAGCAGTTTTAGGGGGCAACAGCCCCAGCATTTT. Its translation: CASSFRGQQPQHF.

The CDR3 DNA reads TGTGCCAGCAGCCTCGGGACAGGGCCGGCCGGGGAGCTGTTTTTT. Residues: CASSLGTGPAGELFF. The V call is TRBV27, the J call TRBJ2-2; 9 bases are shared with TRBD1. The CDR3 extends over 15 amino acids. V dropped 6 bases and J dropped 6; count of bases not matched to a gene: 8. The V gene's germline CDR1 is MNHEY and CDR2 SMNVEV (reference sequence).

The V call is TRBV4-2, the J call TRBJ2-6, with 11 nucleotides matching TRBD2. The CDR3 has 19 residues. CDR1 is LGHNA, CDR2 YNFKEQ, per germline. The junction had 8 bases not matched to a gene; V was cut back by 0 bases and J by 4 bases. CDR3 in DNA: TGTGCCAGCAGCCAAGATATACTAGCGGGAGTCTCGGGGGCCAACGTCCTGACTTTC. Amino acids: CASSQDILAGVSGANVLTF.

The CDR3 protein is CASSEGRGGEQFF. The CDR3 DNA reads as TGTGCCAGCAGTGAAGGAAGGGGTGGGGAGCAGTTCTTC. This chain uses TRBV25-1 with TRBJ2-1; weak D call: TRBD1 (5 bases). CDR1 and CDR2 from the germline V gene are MGHDK and SYGVNS. There are 13 residues in the CDR3. The V end was cut by 2 bases, the J end by 10 bases, with 12 bases between.

This clone occurred many times. The sample holds other DNA sequences that translate to the same CDR3. This CDR3 reads CASSDQGAPNTGELFF. CDR3 DNA: TGTGCCAGCAGTGACCAGGGGGCGCCGAACACCGGGGAGCTGTTTTTT. The chain employs TRBV2 and TRBJ2-2; 8 bases fit TRBD1. J was trimmed by 0 bases and V by 3 bases; bases with no gene match: 3. CDR1 SNHLY and CDR2 FYNNEI come from the germline V gene. CDR3 length: 16 residues.

As regards this clone: Mismatch with germline at one junction end may stem from a read error. The chain employs TRBV2 and TRBJ2-3, with 10 bases aligning to TRBD1. The CDR3 spans 14 residues. Germline V gene lookup returns CDR1 SNHLY and CDR2 FYNNEI. The CDR3 is CASCDRGHKDTQYF. CDR3 in DNA: TGTGCCAGCTGTGACAGGGGGCATAAAGATACGCAGTATTTT.

This chain connects TRBV4-3 to TRBJ1-5; maybe TRBD1 (6 bases). V was pared by 0 bases and J by 7 bases, with 10 bases between. The germline V gene encodes CDR1 LGHNA and CDR2 YSLEER. This CDR3 has 14 amino acids. This CDR3 reads CASSQEAGAQPQHF. The CDR3 DNA reads TGCGCCAGCAGCCAAGAAGCAGGGGCACAGCCCCAGCATTTT.

This rearrangement joins TRBV3-1 (or the pseudogene TRBV3-2) to TRBJ1-2, with TRBD1 as a possible D gene (6 bases). Trimming left V 0 bases short and J 4 bases short, with 15 bases between. The CDR3 is 16 amino acids. The germline V gene has CDR1 LGHDT and CDR2 YNNKEL (reference sequence). CDR3 DNA sequence: TGTGCCAGCAGCCAAGATTTAGGGGGTGAAGGCTATGGCTACACCTTC. The encoded protein is CASSQDLGGEGYGYTF.

This chain uses TRBV30 with TRBJ2-5; 7 bases line up with TRBD1. The CDR3 length is 13 residues. The germline V gene encodes CDR1 GTSNPN and CDR2 SVGIG (reference sequence). J lost 5 bases, V lost 2 bases, and 5 bases had no gene match. As DNA, the CDR3 is TGTGCCTGGAGTTTGACAGGGTTGGAGACCCAGTACTTC. It specifies CAWSLTGLETQYF.

The CDR3, as DNA: TGCAGTGCTAGAGATAGGGACAACCACTTT. It yields the protein CSARDRDNHF. The chain recombines TRBV20-1 with TRBJ1-6; D perhaps matches TRBD1 (6 bases). Trimming left V 0 bases short and J 18 bases short, with 9 bases between. This CDR3 comprises 10 residues. Germline CDR1 and CDR2: DFQATT and SNEGSKA (reference sequence).

This clone turned up a few times. This chain links TRBV5-6 with TRBJ2-7; TRBD2 might be the D (5 bases). CDR3 size: 16 residues. Between the trimmed V and J ends, which lost 5 bases and 1 base, there was a span of 19 bases. In germline, CDR1 is SGHDT, CDR2 YYEEEE. The CDR3, as DNA: TGTGCCAGCAGGAGCCCCAAAGCGGACCTTTCCTACGAGCAGTACTTC. This codes for CASRSPKADLSYEQYF. The complete variable domain, with remaining parts taken from reference TRBV5-6 and TRBJ2-7, reads DAGVTQSPTHLIKTRGQQVTLRCSPKSGHDTVSWYQQALGQGPQFIFQYYEEEERQRGNFPDRFSGHQFPNYSSELNVNALLLGDSALYLCASRSPKADLSYEQYFGPGTRLTVT.

The V call is TRBV19, the J call TRBJ1-6; TRBD1 agrees at 7 bases. V was pared by 3 bases and J by 10 bases, with 6 bases of the junction left unmatched. This CDR3 region has 14 residues. Germline V CDR1 and CDR2: LNHDA, SQIVND (reference sequence). CDR3 coding DNA: TGTGCCAGTAGTATTGGAGGGGGCCTATCACCCCTCCACTTT. Protein product: CASSIGGGLSPLHF.

The chain uses TRBV18 and TRBJ2-1, with D possibly being TRBD1 (5 bases). The V end lost 6 bases, the J end lost 2 bases, and 8 bases lay between the germline ends. Germline V CDR1 and CDR2: KGHSH, LQKENI. CDR3 length: 13 residues. The CDR3 is CASSSTAYNEQFF. The CDR3 coding sequence is TGTGCCAGCTCCTCGACAGCCTACAATGAGCAGTTCTTC. The full variable domain, completed using reference TRBV18 and TRBJ2-1, is NAGVMQNPRHLVRRRGQEARLRCSPMKGHSHVYWYRQLPEEGLKFMVYLQKENIIDESGMPKERFSAEFPKEGPSILRIQQVVRGDSAAYFCASSSTAYNEQFFGPGTRLTVL.

V and J are TRBV29-1 and TRBJ1-2, with a tentative D call TRBD1 (5 bases). Trimming cost V 4 bases and J 2 bases, with 11 bases left between them. CDR1 is SQVTM and CDR2 is ANQGSEA in the germline V gene. This CDR3 contains 13 residues. The CDR3 region has the DNA TGCAGCGTTGCGCGACAGATAAACTATGGCTACACCTTC. Its protein is CSVARQINYGYTF.

V is TRBV24-1 and J is TRBJ1-4, with 9 bases matching TRBD1. This CDR3 has 15 amino acids. In germline, CDR1 is KGHDR, CDR2 SFDVKD. V trimming: 3 bases; J trimming: 8 bases; junction bases outside the gene matches: 6. The CDR3 bases are TGTGCCACCAGTGATGGGGACAGGGTCAACGAAAAACTGTTTTTT. Protein sequence: CATSDGDRVNEKLFF.

This clone appeared a single time. J is TRBJ1-1 and V is TRBV18; TRBD1 matches at 8 bases. The CDR3 covers 16 residues. Unmatched junction bases numbered 17, after V lost 3 bases and J lost 11 bases. CDR1 is KGHSH and CDR2 is LQKENI in the germline V gene. The CDR3 DNA reads as TGTGCCAGCTCACCGAATACGGGGACAGGCCGGGATGGGGCTTTCTTT. Amino acids: CASSPNTGTGRDGAFF.